Sequencing of this T cell receptor (beta chain) was carried out in a study of cytomegalovirus exposure and HLA in healthy donors. The PCR used 60 Vbeta and 13 Jbeta primers. Sequenced by immunoSEQ multiplex PCR; TCRdb stores in-frame clones only, minus some. The sample carries around 240,000 clones, around 76% recorded once. About this clone itself: Antigen specificity is unknown.

J was trimmed by 5 bases and V by 2 bases; bases with no gene match: 3. In germline, CDR1 is SGHAT, CDR2 FQNNGV. There are 15 residues in the CDR3. Whole-study findings and limits: In an earlier analysis, productive rearrangement rates for most beta V segments clustered near 87% or 30%.

This chain connects TRBV11-2 to TRBJ2-1, with TRBD1 matching over 10 bases. Material: PBMCs. The TCR comes from a woman aged 40 to 50 in good health and CMV-seropositive. The CDR3 reads CASSLRDRGDNEQFF. Here the CDR3 DNA reads TGTGCCAGCAGCTTACGGGACAGGGGCGACAATGAGCAGTTCTTC.